This T cell receptor beta chain appears in the sequencing data of a study of control samples from healthy donors and cancer patients. This clone was detected a few times. Libraries were prepared by immunoSEQ multiplex PCR; TCRdb keeps only in-frame clonotypes and omits some of them. The sample lists tens of thousands of clones; 92% were seen once. V lost 5 bases to trimming and J lost 5 bases, with 19 bases between them. Germline V gene sequence: CDR1 PRHDT, CDR2 FYEKMQ (reference sequence). The CDR3 loop spans 16 amino acids. The chain links TRBV13 to TRBJ2-1, with D possibly being TRBD2 (7 bases). This receptor was obtained from a middle-aged man with colorectal cancer. Source material: PBMCs. This chain's CDR3 is CASSELGGGGHNEQFF. The CDR3 DNA follows: TGTGCCAGCAGCGAGCTGGGGGGCGGGGGACACAATGAGCAGTTCTTC.